This entry is about one TCR beta chain. The data were obtained in a study of T cells after yellow fever vaccination. Study background: Fractions of limited cellularity were prepared by means of SMART-Seq v4 Ultra Low Input.

TCRdb independently ran MiXCR on the 5' RACE reads; one entry per CDR3 protein. The table records 350,000 to 450,000 distinct CDR3 sequences, roughly 20% of them present only once. CDR3 length equals 20 residues. V lost 6 bases and J 2 bases, leaving 28 bases between the germline ends. CDR1 is MNHEY and CDR2 is SVGAGI in the germline V gene. The genes are TRBV6-5 and TRBJ2-2; tentatively, D is TRBD1 (6 bases). The TCR sequence derives from a man aged 18-30 years who received the YFV17D yellow fever vaccine. Sequencing used PBMCs, obtained before the yellow fever booster vaccination. The CDR3 here is CASSHRVTGPAPFNTGELFF. The CDR3 coding sequence is TGTGCCAGCAGCCACCGGGTGACAGGACCAGCACCATTTAACACCGGGGAGCTGTTTTTT.